This entry is about one TCR beta chain. It has no known antigen specificity. Per-base quality was not reported, and no clone a single base away is much larger than it. Trimming costs V 5 bases and J 0 bases, and their ends lie 11 bases apart. Reading from cysteine to phenylalanine, the CDR3 counts 14 amino acids. The retained sequence is limited to the CDR3, 42 bases, with the frame set at the first base. Taken from the germline V gene, the CDR1 and CDR2 loops are MNHEY and SVGAGI. TCRbeta CDR3 regions were amplified from genomic DNA by means of the immunoSEQ Assay, a bias-controlled multiplex PCR. In the paper's pipeline: Within the assay, amplification of reference gene primers was used to estimate how many nucleated cells each sample contained. Sequence reads were collapsed and filtered to measure the absolute abundance of every unique TCRbeta CDR3 rearrangement. For each sample, productive Simpson clonality was calculated as the square root of Simpson's diversity index across productive rearrangements. The immuneACCESS repertoire file appears here via TCRdb, limited to in-frame rearrangements. These files lack a portion of the clones; in checked studies, under half of the deficit traces to unresolved V genes, and the cause of the others is not known. D and trimming come from the DNA, and the V and J calls and clone size come from that table. This sample holds roughly 170,000 clones; roughly 85% were observed only once. Roughly 5% of the sample goes to the ten largest clones.

This record comes from a study of blood T cell repertoires in COVID-19 (dated by TCRdb to 2018 to 2020). As for the study more broadly: Samples from collaborators originated in the United States, Italy and Spain and spanned both the acute and convalescent phases of COVID-19. The material from the prospective study consisted of cDNA or gDNA derived from T cells, B-cell-depleted T cells, or PBMCs. Samples were obtained from the ongoing ImmuneRACE study (first 160 participants) and from 950 to 1,500 subjects provided by 6 global collaborators. Subjects who had been exposed to COVID-19, were actively infected with it, or had recovered from it provided the deeply sampled blood TCRbeta repertoires that made up the dataset. Where HLA class I and class II types were available, the types were taken from metadata supplied by the sample provider, not from assay-based typing. A de-identified subject ID, COVID-19 status, age in years and sex were almost always included in the sample metadata. A freely available public database, intended as a resource for researchers studying the immune response to SARS-CoV-2, is where the repertoires were released. Here is what the overall study found, with its caveats: The quantity of clinical and demographic metadata differed by source and by participant and was supplied without curation.

One collaborating source in Seattle enrolled patients during active infection and followed them longitudinally through the course of disease. Whole blood was collected in K2EDTA tubes by collaborating institutions according to the institutions' own protocols. For TCRbeta analysis, collaborators shipped samples in one of three forms: frozen whole blood, isolated PBMCs, or DNA extracted from either of those sample types. Here the chain combines TRBV6-5 and TRBJ2-7; the D gene is possibly TRBD1, with 6 bases matching. Sequencing was done on a sample of peripheral blood. The sequence derives from a woman aged 45 to 65 with COVID-19, enrolled during active disease. The nucleotide sequence reads as follows: TGTGCCAGCAGTCCCTTGACAGGCTCCTACGAGCAGTACTTC. This gives the protein CASSPLTGSYEQYF.